The 2 T cell receptor beta chains listed next were all sequenced from one sample in a study of memory CD4+ T cells and cytomegalovirus serostatus. The sort gate was single viable CD3+CD4+CD8-CD45RO+ cells for memory CD4+ T cells. Clones were read by immunoSEQ multiplex PCR, and TCRdb kept only the in-frame ones, dropping some. The sample lists about 48,000 clones; just under 80% were seen once. The sample was memory CD4+ T cells from blood. Receptors were obtained from an adult in good health and CMV-seronegative.

The chain employs TRBV30 and TRBJ1-5; no clear D gene. Germline CDR1 is GTSNPN and CDR2 is SVGIG (reference sequence). The CDR3 sequence is 13 residues long. Between the trimmed V and J ends, which lost 3 bases and 6 bases, there was a span of 12 bases. The CDR3 region has the DNA TGTGCCTGGAGCCAGGAGCTAAGTCAGCCCCAGCATTTT. Translation: CAWSQELSQPQHF.

There are a few counts of this clone. The gene calls are TRBV7-2 and TRBJ2-7; D is ambiguous. The CDR3 consists of 13 residues. The V gene's germline CDR1 is SGHTA and CDR2 FQGNSA. Trimming left V 1 base short and J 1 base short, with 5 bases between. For the CDR3, the DNA is TGTGCCAGCAGCTTAGTGGCTTCCTACGAGCAGTACTTC. Encoded protein: CASSLVASYEQYF.